A single sample gave rise to the 9 T cell receptor beta chains below, sequenced in a study of T cell clonotyping in hematopoietic cell transplantation. Generated by immunoSEQ multiplex PCR, the TCRdb table keeps only in-frame clones and is missing some. The sample consists of 55,000 to 70,000 clones, 94% of them appearing once. Sequences were obtained from peripheral blood mononuclear cells. These receptors all stem from a man aged 50 to 60 in good health. Some clones in this sample may be carry-over from other donors' samples.

On this clone itself: One junction end disagrees with the germline gene, perhaps due to a read error. The chain couples TRBV5-6 to TRBJ1-2, with TRBD1 matching over 7 bases. CDR1 SGHDT and CDR2 YYEEEE come from the germline V gene. This CDR3 contains 13 residues. The DNA of the CDR3 is TGTGCCAGCAGCTCCCGACAGGGTGAGGCACAACTCTTC. Protein sequence: CASSSRQGEAQLF.

V is TRBV7-9 and J is TRBJ2-2; 16 bases are shared with TRBD2. The germline V gene has CDR1 SEHNR and CDR2 FQNEAQ (reference sequence). The CDR3 is 18 residues long. With V trimmed by 3 bases and J by 1 base, 2 bases remained unmatched. The CDR3 region is CASSFGTSGGENTGELFF. CDR3 sequence (DNA): TGTGCCAGCAGCTTCGGGACTAGCGGGGGGGAGAACACCGGGGAGCTGTTTTTT.

V is TRBV7-8 and J is TRBJ1-6; no reliable D call. V was trimmed by 1 base and J by 6 bases, leaving 4 bases between them. Germline values: CDR1 SGHVS, CDR2 FQNEAQ. The CDR3 runs to 13 residues. CDR3 protein: CASSLGSNSPLHF. In DNA, the CDR3 is TGTGCCAGCAGCTTAGGGAGTAATTCACCCCTCCACTTT.

The rearrangement joins TRBV18 to TRBJ1-5; D remains unclear. V was trimmed by 1 base and J by 3 bases, leaving 7 bases between them. CDR1 KGHSH and CDR2 LQKENI come from the germline V gene. The CDR3 covers 14 residues. The CDR3 is CASSPRATNQPQHF. CDR3 nucleotide sequence: TGTGCCAGCTCACCACGGGCAACCAATCAGCCCCAGCATTTT.

The chain has TRBV9 and TRBJ2-6; D perhaps matches TRBD2 (7 bases). Germline V lookup: CDR1 SGDLS, CDR2 YYNGEE. This CDR3 is built from 18 residues. V lost 4 bases and J 2 bases, leaving 19 bases between the germline ends. In DNA, the CDR3 is TGTGCCAGCAGCTTTTCCGGAATGGGGGGGCCTGGGGCCAACGTCCTGACTTTC. Translated, it gives CASSFSGMGGPGANVLTF.

This sequence joins TRBV9 and TRBJ2-1; D gene uncertain. Germline V gives CDR1 SGDLS, CDR2 YYNGEE. The CDR3 contains 12 residues. Deletions cut 1 base from V and 7 bases from J, with 6 bases between. Written as DNA, the CDR3 is TGTGCCAGCAGCGTACAGCCGAATGAGCAGTTCTTC. Translating gives CASSVQPNEQFF. Supplemented by reference TRBV9 and TRBJ2-1, the full variable domain reads DSGVTQTPKHLITATGQRVTLRCSPRSGDLSVYWYQQSLDQGLQFLIQYYNGEERAKGNILERFSAQQFPDLHSELNLSSLELGDSALYFCASSVQPNEQFFGPGTRLTVL.

The CDR3 protein is CASSLDQAWGEQFF. The CDR3 DNA reads TGTGCCAGCAGTCTCGATCAGGCTTGGGGAGAGCAGTTCTTC. The chain carries TRBV28 and TRBJ2-1, with D hard to call. Germline V lookup: CDR1 MDHEN, CDR2 SYDVKM. The CDR3 sequence is 14 residues long. Trimming left V 5 bases short and J 10 bases short, with 18 bases between.

This clone was counted between two and nine times. The chain combines TRBV7-8 with TRBJ2-1, with TRBD2 identical over 9 bases. The CDR3 covers 16 residues. V shed 1 base and J 2 bases; nucleotides not matched to a gene: 3. Germline lookup yields CDR1 SGHVS and CDR2 FQNEAQ. CDR3 amino acids: CASSLEAGGAYNEQFF. The CDR3 DNA is TGTGCCAGCAGCTTAGAAGCGGGAGGAGCCTACAATGAGCAGTTCTTC.

This chain joins TRBV7-3 and TRBJ2-1, with a weak D call TRBD2 (6 bases). Germline CDR1 is SGHTA and CDR2 is FQGTGA. The CDR3 covers 14 residues. V was pared by 5 bases and J by 5 bases, with 13 bases between. CDR3 nucleotide sequence: TGTGCCAGCAGCGCGGGGAGTTTTAACAATGAGCAGTTCTTC. It codes for CASSAGSFNNEQFF.